There are many counts of the clone carrying this T cell receptor (beta chain). Its antigen is not known. The data stem from a study of T cells in Graves' hyperthyroidism and ophthalmopathy. Amplification of TCR beta CDR3 regions was performed using RNA transcripts as template. In the first-round RT-PCR of the TCR CDR3, the HTBI primer set was used. Via MiXCR, TCRdb re-called the multiplex PCR reads, giving one row per CDR3 protein. In the table there are about 700,000 distinct CDR3 sequences, 13% to 15% of which are singletons. Overall study results and limits: Ophthalmopathy cases were set apart from stable hyperthyroidism by a 13 V-J model.

Germline-derived CDR1 and CDR2 are MDHEN and SYDVKM. The V end was cut by 8 bases, the J end by 7 bases, with 17 bases between. This CDR3 contains 13 residues. This receptor was taken from a woman younger than 35 with Graves' hyperthyroidism. Sequences were obtained from blood. The chain couples TRBV28 to TRBJ1-2; a possible D gene is TRBD1 (5 bases). Here the CDR3 DNA reads TGTGCCAGCCGTCGAACGGGGGGAGGTGGCTACACCTTC. Its protein is CASRRTGGGGYTF.